The 15 T cell receptor beta chains given below trace back to one sample, sequenced in a study of radiation and T cells in renal cell carcinoma. Time point meaning: baseline pretreatment blood. Treatment given: 15 Gy SBRT to primary tumor, nephrectomy 4 weeks later. Produced via immunoSEQ multiplex PCR; TCRdb's table is partial and in-frame only. Of about 130,000 clones in the sample, around nine tenths were seen once. Sample: blood, taken from a patient whose treatment included radiotherapy and nephrectomy. The source is a woman between 45 and 65 years old with renal cell carcinoma.

Only a few counts were recorded for this clone. This chain links TRBV30 with TRBJ1-1, with D possibly being TRBD1 (5 bases). The CDR3 loop spans 13 amino acids. In germline, CDR1 is GTSNPN, CDR2 SVGIG (reference sequence). Trimming cost V 3 bases and J 6 bases, with 14 bases left between them. In DNA, the CDR3 is TGTGCCTGGAGCGTCGGGGGGTTTTCTGAAGCTTTCTTT. Amino acid sequence: CAWSVGGFSEAFF.

V gene TRBV19 combines with J gene TRBJ2-2, with D possibly matching TRBD2 (6 bases). Germline V gives CDR1 LNHDA, CDR2 SQIVND (reference sequence). The CDR3 length is 14 residues. V was trimmed by 7 bases and J by 4 bases, leaving 13 bases between them. CDR3 DNA: TGTGCCAGTAAGGAACGGGGGTCCACCGGGGAGCTGTTTTTT. Encoded protein: CASKERGSTGELFF.

The rearrangement joins TRBV28 to TRBJ1-2, with 7 bases matching TRBD1. The length of the CDR3 is 14 residues. Per the germline V gene, CDR1 is MDHEN and CDR2 is SYDVKM. Trimming took 3 bases from V and 3 from J; bases not matched to a gene: 4. In nucleotides, the CDR3 is TGTGCCAGCAGTTTCGCAGGGGGTGACTATGGCTACACCTTC. This translates into CASSFAGGDYGYTF.

The chain recombines TRBV15 with TRBJ1-1, with 8 bases that match TRBD1. The germline gives CDR1 LNHNV, CDR2 YYDKDF (reference sequence). The CDR3 covers 18 residues. The J segment lost 3 bases and the V segment lost 3 bases, leaving 15 bases of the junction unmatched. In DNA, the CDR3 is TGTGCCACCAGCAGTCTCCACGACGACAGGGGTTCGTACACTGAAGCTTTCTTT. Translating gives CATSSLHDDRGSYTEAFF.

V gene TRBV6-1 combines with J gene TRBJ2-7, with no clear D. The CDR3 is 14 amino acids. Germline lookup yields CDR1 MNHNS and CDR2 SASEGT. Trimming took 6 bases from V and 3 from J, leaving 15 bases between them. CDR3 sequence: CASSALGGVYEQYF. The CDR3 bases are TGTGCCAGCAGCGCACTCGGTGGGGTCTACGAGCAGTACTTC.

The chain uses TRBV14 and TRBJ1-2, with unresolved D. Trimming left V 4 bases short and J 1 base short, with 10 bases between. The CDR3 covers 14 residues. Germline V gene data show CDR1 as SGHDN and CDR2 as FVKESK. CDR3 protein: CASSRLGDNYGYTF. CDR3 coding DNA: TGTGCCAGCAGCCGCCTCGGGGATAACTATGGCTACACCTTC.

Remarks on this clone: The same CDR3 arises from other DNA sequences in this sample as well. The gene calls are TRBV2 and TRBJ1-2, with 9 bases aligning to TRBD1. This CDR3 has 13 amino acids. V lost 6 bases and J lost 5; bases outside the gene matches: 4. Germline CDR1 SNHLY, CDR2 FYNNEI. CDR3: CASRDRGGYGYTF. The CDR3 coding sequence is TGTGCCAGCAGAGACAGGGGGGGTTATGGCTACACCTTC.

The chain has TRBV5-1 and TRBJ2-5, with 7 bases matching TRBD1. The DNA end lines up better with TRBJ2-7; the J call may be wrong. Germline CDR1 and CDR2: SGHRS and YFSETQ. The CDR3 runs 14 residues. CDR3 protein: CASREGQDGDEQYF. The DNA for the CDR3 is TGCGCCAGCAGGGAAGGACAGGACGGCGACGAGCAGTACTTC.

CDR3 loop: CASNREALSYNSPLHF. The CDR3 region has the DNA TGTGCCAGCAACAGGGAAGCACTATCCTATAATTCACCCCTCCACTTT. The chain combines TRBV2 with TRBJ1-6, with D perhaps matching TRBD1 (6 bases). From germline, CDR1 is SNHLY and CDR2 FYNNEI. V lost 7 bases and J lost 1, with 14 bases in between. CDR3 length equals 16 residues. Complete variable domain (other parts from reference TRBV2 and TRBJ1-6): EPEVTQTPSHQVTQMGQEVILRCVPISNHLYFYWYRQILGQKVEFLVSFYNNEISEKSEIFDDQFSVERPDGSNFTLKIRSTKLEDSAMYFCASNREALSYNSPLHFGNGTRLTVT.

The chain carries TRBV7-2 and TRBJ2-5, with 16 bases matching TRBD2. The CDR3 covers 18 residues. Germline values: CDR1 SGHTA, CDR2 FQGNSA. The V and J ends lost 5 bases and 1 base, in that order; junction bases with no gene match: 7. CDR3 in DNA: TGTGCCAGCAGCGGCACGGGACTAGCGGGGGGGTTCCAAGAGACCCAGTACTTC. It yields the protein CASSGTGLAGGFQETQYF. Looking up the rest from reference TRBV7-2 and TRBJ2-5 gives the full variable domain: GAGVSQSPSNKVTEKGKDVELRCDPISGHTALYWYRQSLGQGLEFLIYFQGNSAPDKSGLPSDRFSAERTGGSVSTLTIQRTQQEDSAVYLCASSGTGLAGGFQETQYFGPGTRLLVL.

The chain recombines TRBV5-1 with TRBJ1-2, with D possibly being TRBD1 (5 bases). Trimming left V 3 bases short and J 3 bases short, with 12 bases between. Per germline, CDR1 SGHRS and CDR2 YFSETQ. There are 14 residues in the CDR3. In DNA form, the CDR3 reads TGCGCCAGCAGCTCTTACGACAGATACTATGGCTACACCTTC. Translating it yields CASSSYDRYYGYTF.

The rearrangement links TRBV9 to TRBJ1-1, with TRBD1 identical over 8 bases. Per the germline V gene, CDR1 is SGDLS and CDR2 is YYNGEE. This CDR3 region has 14 residues. V lost 3 bases and J lost 6; bases outside the gene matches: 7. DNA for the CDR3: TGTGCCAGCAGCGGACAGGGGTTAAGGGCTGAAGCTTTCTTT. Amino acids: CASSGQGLRAEAFF. Drawing the rest from reference TRBV9 and TRBJ1-1, the complete variable domain is DSGVTQTPKHLITATGQRVTLRCSPRSGDLSVYWYQQSLDQGLQFLIQYYNGEERAKGNILERFSAQQFPDLHSELNLSSLELGDSALYFCASSGQGLRAEAFFGQGTRLTVV.

V gene TRBV2 combines with J gene TRBJ2-1; D not certain. Trimming took off 3 bases at V and 9 bases at J, with 9 bases between the two ends. CDR1 is SNHLY and CDR2 is FYNNEI in the germline V gene. This CDR3 comprises 12 residues. The CDR3 DNA sequence: TGTGCCAGCAGTGATGTTGGGATTGAGCAGTTCTTC. Protein product: CASSDVGIEQFF.

Only one count was recorded for this clone. The genes are TRBV27 and TRBJ2-3, with TRBD2 matching over 8 bases. The germline CDR1 and CDR2 sequences are MNHEY and SMNVEV (reference sequence). V lost 5 bases and J lost 0; bases outside the gene matches: 7. CDR3 length: 16 amino acids. Written as DNA, the CDR3 is TGTGCCAGCAGTCCCCGGGGGGGGCTTAGCACAGATACGCAGTATTTT. Its translation: CASSPRGGLSTDTQYF.

V gene TRBV6-5 combines with J gene TRBJ1-2; 7 bases match TRBD1. The CDR3 is 13 amino acids. Germline V gene lookup returns CDR1 MNHEY and CDR2 SVGAGI. The V gene end was trimmed by 5 bases and the J gene end by 6 bases; junction bases not matched to a gene: 6. CDR3 sequence reads: CASSGDRENGYTF. DNA of the CDR3: TGTGCCAGCAGTGGAGACAGGGAAAATGGCTACACCTTC.